This is a list of T cell receptor beta chains from one sample in a study of T cell responses to AZD1222 COVID-19 vaccine. Measured with immunoSEQ multiplex PCR; TCRdb has only the in-frame clones, and not every one. This table holds over 85,000 clones, 70% to 90% found once. Specimen: peripheral blood, collected on day 0 of AZD1222 vaccination. The origin of the receptors is an adult in good health. Each CDR3 is given with its conserved first and last residue. D genes are given only for firm matches. A row's size may be missing; if present it is once, few, many or a size class.

TRBV28	TRBJ2-2	NA	NA	CASSFRTPHVMVFF	TGTGCCAGCAGCTTTAGGACCCCCCACGTTATGGTGTTTTTT
TRBV5-6	TRBJ2-7	NA	few	CASSLAVQYEQYF	TGTGCCAGCAGCTTGGCCGTTCAATACGAGCAGTACTTC
TRBV5-6	TRBJ2-3	NA	NA	CASSRLSRVQTDTQYF	TGTGCCAGCAGCCGACTCTCCAGGGTGCAGACAGATACGCAGTATTTT
TRBV6-5	TRBJ2-5	NA	NA	CASRYQETQYF	TGTGCCAGCAGGTACCAAGAGACCCAGTACTTC
TRBV28	TRBJ2-2	TRBD2	NA	CASHYSGRPKTGELFF	TGTGCCAGCCACTATAGCGGGAGGCCTAAAACCGGGGAGCTGTTTTTT
TRBV24-1	TRBJ2-1	NA	NA	CATSLPAGGNEQFF	TGTGCCACCAGTCTACCAGCAGGCGGAAATGAGCAGTTCTTC
TRBV3-1/TRBV3-2	TRBJ2-7	NA	NA	CASSPGVGQYF	TGTGCCAGCAGCCCAGGGGTAGGGCAGTACTTC
TRBV7-3	TRBJ2-3	TRBD2	NA	CASSPSGSGTDTQYF	TGTGCCAGCAGCCCTAGCGGGAGCGGGACAGATACGCAGTATTTT
TRBV30	TRBJ1-3	TRBD1	once	CAWSGGQIVSGNTIYF	TGTGCCTGGAGTGGGGGACAGATCGTCTCTGGAAACACCATATATTTT
TRBV2	TRBJ1-2	NA	NA	CASTYTGMGYTF	TGTGCCAGCACCTACACAGGGATGGGCTACACCTTC
TRBV28	TRBJ2-3	NA	NA	CASSLPPLGDTQYF	TGTGCCAGCAGTTTACCCCCTCTGGGAGATACGCAGTATTTT
TRBV3-1/TRBV3-2	TRBJ2-1	NA	few	CASSRSQTGTPFF	TGTGCCAGCAGCCGCTCGCAGACCGGGACCCCCTTCTTC
TRBV7-9	TRBJ2-2	TRBD2	NA	CASTRGESTGELFF	TGTGCCAGCACCCGGGGGGAGTCCACCGGGGAGCTGTTTTTT
TRBV7-7	TRBJ2-2	NA	NA	CASSLNTKTGELFF	TGTGCTAGCAGCTTAAACACCAAGACCGGGGAGCTGTTTTTT
TRBV3-1/TRBV3-2	TRBJ1-3	NA	NA	CASSLERVTGNTIYF	TGTGCCAGCAGCCTAGAAAGGGTAACCGGAAACACCATATATTTT
TRBV5-4	TRBJ2-7	TRBD1	NA	CASSFISNRGSSYEQYF	TGTGCCAGCAGCTTTATTTCGAACAGGGGGAGCTCCTACGAGCAGTACTTC
TRBV28	TRBJ1-5	NA	once	CASSSQGPGQPQHF	TGTGCCAGCAGTTCGCAGGGGCCGGGGCAGCCCCAGCATTTT